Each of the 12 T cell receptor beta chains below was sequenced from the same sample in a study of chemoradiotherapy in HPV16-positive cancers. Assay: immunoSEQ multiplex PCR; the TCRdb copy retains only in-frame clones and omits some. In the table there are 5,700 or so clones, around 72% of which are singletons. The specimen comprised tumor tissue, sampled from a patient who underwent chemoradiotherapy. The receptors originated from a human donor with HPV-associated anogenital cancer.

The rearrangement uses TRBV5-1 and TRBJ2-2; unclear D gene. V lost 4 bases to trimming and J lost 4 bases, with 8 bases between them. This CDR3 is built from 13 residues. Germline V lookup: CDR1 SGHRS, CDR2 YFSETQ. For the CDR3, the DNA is TGCGCCAGCAGCATACCGGGCACCGGGGAGCTGTTTTTT. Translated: CASSIPGTGELFF.

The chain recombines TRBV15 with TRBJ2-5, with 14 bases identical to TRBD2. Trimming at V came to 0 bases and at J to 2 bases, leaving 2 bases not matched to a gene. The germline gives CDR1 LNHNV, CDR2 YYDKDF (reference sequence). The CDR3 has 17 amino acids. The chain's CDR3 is CATSREGTSGRQETQYF. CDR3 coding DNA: TGTGCCACCAGCAGAGAAGGGACTAGCGGGAGACAAGAGACCCAGTACTTC.

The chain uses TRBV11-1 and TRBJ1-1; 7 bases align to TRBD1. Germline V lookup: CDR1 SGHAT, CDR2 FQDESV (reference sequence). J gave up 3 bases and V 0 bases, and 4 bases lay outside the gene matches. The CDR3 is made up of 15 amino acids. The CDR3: CASSLASQGDTEAFF. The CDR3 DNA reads TGTGCCAGCAGCTTAGCGAGCCAGGGGGACACTGAAGCTTTCTTT.

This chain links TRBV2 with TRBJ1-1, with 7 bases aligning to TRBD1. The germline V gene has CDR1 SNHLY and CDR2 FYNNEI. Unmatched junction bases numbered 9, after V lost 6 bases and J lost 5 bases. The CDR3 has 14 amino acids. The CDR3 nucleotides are TGTGCCAGCAGGAGGGGGACAGAGATAACTGAAGCTTTCTTT. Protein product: CASRRGTEITEAFF.

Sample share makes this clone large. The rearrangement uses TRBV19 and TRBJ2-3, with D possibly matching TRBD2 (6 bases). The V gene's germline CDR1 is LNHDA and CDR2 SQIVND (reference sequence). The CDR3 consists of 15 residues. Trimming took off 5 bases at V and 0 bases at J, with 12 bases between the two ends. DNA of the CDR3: TGTGCCAGTAGTGGAGCCGGGACTAGCACAGATACGCAGTATTTT. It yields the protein CASSGAGTSTDTQYF.

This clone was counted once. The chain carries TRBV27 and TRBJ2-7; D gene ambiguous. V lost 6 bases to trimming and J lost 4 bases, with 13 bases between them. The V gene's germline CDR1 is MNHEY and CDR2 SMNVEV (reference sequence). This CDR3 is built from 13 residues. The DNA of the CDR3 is TGTGCCAGCAGCCCCGGGCTTTCATACGAGCAGTACTTC. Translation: CASSPGLSYEQYF.

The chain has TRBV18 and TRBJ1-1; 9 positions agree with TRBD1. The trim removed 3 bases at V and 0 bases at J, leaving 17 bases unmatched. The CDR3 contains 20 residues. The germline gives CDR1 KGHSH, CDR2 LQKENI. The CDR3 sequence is CASSPPGQGSHRRMNTEAFF. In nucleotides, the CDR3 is TGTGCCAGCTCACCTCCGGGACAGGGTTCCCACCGGCGGATGAACACTGAAGCTTTCTTT.

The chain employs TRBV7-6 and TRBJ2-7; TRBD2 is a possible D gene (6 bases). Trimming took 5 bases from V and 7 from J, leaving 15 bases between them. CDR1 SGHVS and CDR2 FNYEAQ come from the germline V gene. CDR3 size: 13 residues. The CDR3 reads CASSRLEAGEQYF. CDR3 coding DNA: TGTGCCAGCAGCCGACTGGAGGCGGGAGAGCAGTACTTC.

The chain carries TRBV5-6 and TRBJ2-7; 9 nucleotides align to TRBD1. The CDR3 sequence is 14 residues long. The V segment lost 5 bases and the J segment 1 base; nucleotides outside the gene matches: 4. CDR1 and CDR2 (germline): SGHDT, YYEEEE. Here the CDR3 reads CASSPGTGSYEQYF. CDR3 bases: TGTGCCAGCAGTCCCGGGACAGGGTCCTACGAGCAGTACTTC.

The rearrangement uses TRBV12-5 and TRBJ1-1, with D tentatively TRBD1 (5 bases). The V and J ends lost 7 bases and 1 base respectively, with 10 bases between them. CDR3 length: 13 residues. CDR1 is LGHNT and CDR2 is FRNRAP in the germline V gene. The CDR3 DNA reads TGTGCTAGTGCCCTGACAGAGAACACTGAAGCTTTCTTT. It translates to CASALTENTEAFF.

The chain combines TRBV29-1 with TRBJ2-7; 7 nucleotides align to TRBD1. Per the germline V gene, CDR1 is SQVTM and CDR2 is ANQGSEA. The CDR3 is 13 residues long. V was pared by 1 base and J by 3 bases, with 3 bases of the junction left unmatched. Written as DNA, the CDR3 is TGCAGCGTTGAAGTAGGGGGCCTCTACGAGCAGTACTTC. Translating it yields CSVEVGGLYEQYF.

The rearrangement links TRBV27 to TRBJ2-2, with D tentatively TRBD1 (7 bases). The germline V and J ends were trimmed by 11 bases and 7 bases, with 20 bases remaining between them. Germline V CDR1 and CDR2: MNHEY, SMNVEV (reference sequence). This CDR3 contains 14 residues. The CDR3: CAGGRQGGYGELFF. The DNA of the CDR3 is TGTGCCGGAGGGAGACAGGGAGGCTACGGGGAGCTGTTTTTT.